This T cell receptor (beta chain) came from a study of blood T cell repertoires in COVID-19. Background on the study: Acute and convalescent COVID-19 samples came from the United States, Italy and Spain.

TCRdb's table, derived via immunoSEQ multiplex PCR, lists solely in-frame clones and lacks some. Of about 74,000 clones in the sample, about 90% are singletons; the top ten hold roughly 2.1%. V was pared by 8 bases and J by 0 bases, with 7 bases of the junction left unmatched. CDR1 and CDR2 (germline): MNHEY, SVGAGI. The CDR3 is 14 amino acids. The chain links TRBV6-5 to TRBJ2-7; TRBD2 matches 7 bases. The origin of this receptor is a woman of 80 years or more with active or convalescent COVID-19. Sequenced: peripheral blood. CDR3 protein: CASARAGVSYEQYF. The DNA for the CDR3 is TGTGCCAGCGCGAGGGCGGGGGTCTCCTACGAGCAGTACTTC.